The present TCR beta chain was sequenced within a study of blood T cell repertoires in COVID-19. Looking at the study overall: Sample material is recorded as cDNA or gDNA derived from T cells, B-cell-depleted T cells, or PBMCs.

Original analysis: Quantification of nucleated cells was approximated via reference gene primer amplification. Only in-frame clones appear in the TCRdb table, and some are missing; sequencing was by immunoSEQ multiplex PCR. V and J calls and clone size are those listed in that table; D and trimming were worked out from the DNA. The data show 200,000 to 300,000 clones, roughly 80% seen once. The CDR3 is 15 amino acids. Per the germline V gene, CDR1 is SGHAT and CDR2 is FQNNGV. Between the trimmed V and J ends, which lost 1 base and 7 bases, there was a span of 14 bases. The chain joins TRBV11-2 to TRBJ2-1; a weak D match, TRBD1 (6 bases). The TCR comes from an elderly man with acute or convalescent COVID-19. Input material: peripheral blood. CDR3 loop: CASSLARTARNEQFF. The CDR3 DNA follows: TGTGCCAGCAGCTTAGCTCGGACAGCAAGAAATGAGCAGTTCTTC.